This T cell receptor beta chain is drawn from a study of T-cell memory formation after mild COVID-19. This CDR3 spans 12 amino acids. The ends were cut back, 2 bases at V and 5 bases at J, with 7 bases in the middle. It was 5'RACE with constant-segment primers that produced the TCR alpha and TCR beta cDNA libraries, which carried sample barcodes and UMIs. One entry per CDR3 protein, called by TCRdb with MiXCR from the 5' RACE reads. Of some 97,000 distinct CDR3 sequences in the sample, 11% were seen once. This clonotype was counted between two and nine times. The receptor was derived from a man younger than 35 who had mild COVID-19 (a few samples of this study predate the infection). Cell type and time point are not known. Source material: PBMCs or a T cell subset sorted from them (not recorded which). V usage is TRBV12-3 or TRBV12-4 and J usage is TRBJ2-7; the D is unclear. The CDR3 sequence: CASSLLADEQYF. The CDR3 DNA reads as TGTGCCAGCAGTTTATTAGCCGACGAGCAGTACTTC.